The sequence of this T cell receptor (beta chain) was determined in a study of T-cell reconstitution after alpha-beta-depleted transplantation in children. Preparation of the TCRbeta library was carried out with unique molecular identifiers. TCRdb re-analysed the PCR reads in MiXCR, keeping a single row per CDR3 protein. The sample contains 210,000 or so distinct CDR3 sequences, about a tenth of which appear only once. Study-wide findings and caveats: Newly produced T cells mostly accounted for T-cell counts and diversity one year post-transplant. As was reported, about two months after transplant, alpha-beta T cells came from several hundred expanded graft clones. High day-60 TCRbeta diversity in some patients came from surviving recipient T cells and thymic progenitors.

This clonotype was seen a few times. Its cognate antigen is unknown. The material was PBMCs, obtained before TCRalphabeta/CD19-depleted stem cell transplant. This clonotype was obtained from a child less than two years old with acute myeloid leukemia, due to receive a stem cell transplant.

The CDR3 region is CASKRGGSNQPQHF. The CDR3 DNA follows: TGTGCCAGCAAGCGGGGCGGTAGCAATCAGCCCCAGCATTTT. V usage is TRBV12-3 or TRBV12-4 and J usage is TRBJ1-5, with D possibly TRBD1 on 5 matching bases. The CDR3 consists of 14 residues. V dropped 7 bases and J dropped 0 bases, with 10 bases sitting between them.